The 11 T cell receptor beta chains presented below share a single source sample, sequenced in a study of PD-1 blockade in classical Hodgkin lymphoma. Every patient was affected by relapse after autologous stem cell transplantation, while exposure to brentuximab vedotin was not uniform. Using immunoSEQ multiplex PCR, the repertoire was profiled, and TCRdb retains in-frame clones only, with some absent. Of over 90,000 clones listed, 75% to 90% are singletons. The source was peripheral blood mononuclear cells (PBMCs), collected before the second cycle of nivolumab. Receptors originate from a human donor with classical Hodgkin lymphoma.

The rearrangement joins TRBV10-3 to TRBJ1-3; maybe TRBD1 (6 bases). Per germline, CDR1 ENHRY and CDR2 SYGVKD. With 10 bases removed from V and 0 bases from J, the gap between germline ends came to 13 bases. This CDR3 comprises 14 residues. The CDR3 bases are TGTGCCACCAATGACAGGAGCTCTGGAAACACCATATATTTT. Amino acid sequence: CATNDRSSGNTIYF.

The CDR3 nucleotides read TGTGCCAGCAGCCAGTTAGCGGGAATCCCCTACAATGAGCAGTTCTTC. Translation gives CASSQLAGIPYNEQFF. This chain uses TRBV7-2 with TRBJ2-1, with TRBD2 identical over 8 bases. Trimming at V came to 5 bases and at J to 2 bases, leaving 8 bases not matched to a gene. The CDR3 contains 16 residues. Germline CDR1 SGHTA, CDR2 FQGNSA.

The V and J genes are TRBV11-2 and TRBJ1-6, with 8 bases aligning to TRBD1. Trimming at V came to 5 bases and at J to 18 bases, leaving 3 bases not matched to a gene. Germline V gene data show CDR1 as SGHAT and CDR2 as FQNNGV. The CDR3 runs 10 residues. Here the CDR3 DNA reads TGTGCCAGCAGCATGACAGGGGACCACTTT. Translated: CASSMTGDHF.

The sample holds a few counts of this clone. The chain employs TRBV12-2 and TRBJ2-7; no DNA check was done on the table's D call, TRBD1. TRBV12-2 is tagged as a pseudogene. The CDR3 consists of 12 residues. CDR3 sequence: CASRLTGDEQYF. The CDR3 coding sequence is TGTGCAAGTCGCTTAACAGGGGACGAGCAGTACTTC.

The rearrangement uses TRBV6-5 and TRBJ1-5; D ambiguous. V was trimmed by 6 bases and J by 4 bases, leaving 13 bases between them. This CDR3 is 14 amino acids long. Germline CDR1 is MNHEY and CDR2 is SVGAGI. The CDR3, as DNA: TGTGCCAGCAGCCTCGGGGTAGGGAATCAGCCCCAGCATTTT. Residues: CASSLGVGNQPQHF.

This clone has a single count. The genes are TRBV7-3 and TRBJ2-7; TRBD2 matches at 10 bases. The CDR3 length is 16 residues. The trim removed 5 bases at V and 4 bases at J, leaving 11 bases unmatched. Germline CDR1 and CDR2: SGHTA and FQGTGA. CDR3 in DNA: TGTGCCAGCAGCGAACAGGGAGGGACTAGCGTTTACGAGCAGTACTTC. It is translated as CASSEQGGTSVYEQYF.

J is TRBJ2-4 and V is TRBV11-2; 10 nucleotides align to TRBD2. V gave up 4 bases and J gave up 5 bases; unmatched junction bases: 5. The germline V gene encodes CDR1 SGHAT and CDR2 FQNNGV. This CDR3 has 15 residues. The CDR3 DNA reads TGTGCCAGCAGCTGGGGACTAGCGAGCCAAAACATTCAGTACTTC. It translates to CASSWGLASQNIQYF.

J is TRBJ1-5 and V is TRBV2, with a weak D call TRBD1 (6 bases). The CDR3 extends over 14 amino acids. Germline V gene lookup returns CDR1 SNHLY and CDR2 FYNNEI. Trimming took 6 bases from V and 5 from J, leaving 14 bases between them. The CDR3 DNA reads TGTGCCAGCAGGCCGCAGGGGAGTGATCAGCCCCAGCATTTT. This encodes CASRPQGSDQPQHF.

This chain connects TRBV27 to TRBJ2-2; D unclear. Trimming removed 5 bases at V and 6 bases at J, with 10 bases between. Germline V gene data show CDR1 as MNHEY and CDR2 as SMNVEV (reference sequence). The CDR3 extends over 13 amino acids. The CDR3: CASSHPASGELFF. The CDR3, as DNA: TGTGCCAGCAGTCACCCTGCCTCCGGGGAGCTGTTTTTT.

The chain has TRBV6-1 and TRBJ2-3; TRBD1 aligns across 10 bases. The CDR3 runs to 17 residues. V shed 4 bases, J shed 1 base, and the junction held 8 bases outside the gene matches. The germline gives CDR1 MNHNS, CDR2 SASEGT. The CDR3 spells CASSGGQGLWGTDTQYF. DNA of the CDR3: TGTGCCAGCAGTGGGGGACAGGGGCTATGGGGCACAGATACGCAGTATTTT.

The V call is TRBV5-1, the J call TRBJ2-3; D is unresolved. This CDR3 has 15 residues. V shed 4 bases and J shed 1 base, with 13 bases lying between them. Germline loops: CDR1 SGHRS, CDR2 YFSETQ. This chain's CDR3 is CASSPPLPRTDTQYF. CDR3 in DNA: TGCGCCAGCAGCCCCCCCCTTCCTCGCACAGATACGCAGTATTTT.